These 8 T cell receptor beta chains originate from one sample sequenced in a study of TIL therapy for anti-PD-1-resistant metastatic lung cancer (dated by TCRdb to 2020 to 2023). The immunoSEQ v3 hsTCRB kit was used to amplify TCR beta CDR3 regions from genomic DNA through bias-controlled multiplex PCR. What TCRdb holds here is the immuneACCESS table cut down to in-frame rearrangements. Part of the clones is not present; checked against another copy, under half of the missing clones reflect an unresolved V gene, and the others are unexplained. The sample yields tens of thousands of clones; 69% were counted once. Of the sample, over 6.5% falls within the top ten clones. Reading the label with the study, this specimen's time point is: pre-treatment sample, taken before nivolumab and TIL therapy. Here the sequenced sample was blood, taken at baseline. These receptors came from a person aged 25-85 years with non-small cell lung cancer.

The chain recombines TRBV28 with TRBJ1-5; 11 nucleotides agree with TRBD1. CDR1 and CDR2 (germline): MDHEN, SYDVKM. V lost 1 base and J lost 5; bases outside the gene matches: 4. The CDR3 sequence is 16 residues long. CDR3 nucleotide sequence: TGTGCCAGCAGTTTATTAGGACAGGGGGCGGATCAGCCCCAGCATTTT. Its protein product is CASSLLGQGADQPQHF.

The chain employs TRBV5-4 and TRBJ1-4; tentatively, D is TRBD1 (6 bases). The V end was cut by 3 bases, the J end by 10 bases, with 13 bases between. The CDR3 loop spans 13 amino acids. In germline, CDR1 is SGHNT, CDR2 YYREEE (reference sequence). The CDR3 region has the DNA TGTGCCAGCAGCTCACGGACAGTTGGAAAACTGTTTTTT. It yields the protein CASSSRTVGKLFF.

The rearrangement links TRBV10-3 to TRBJ2-2; D uncertain. CDR1 ENHRY and CDR2 SYGVKD come from the germline V gene. V shed 8 bases and J shed 1 base, with 14 bases lying between them. CDR3 size: 15 residues. Here the CDR3 reads CAIESTKKNTGELFF. CDR3 sequence (DNA): TGTGCCATCGAGAGCACGAAGAAGAACACCGGGGAGCTGTTTTTT.

In this sample, this clone turned up a few times. V is TRBV30 and J is TRBJ2-3; tentative D call: TRBD2 (6 bases). Germline-derived CDR1 and CDR2 are GTSNPN and SVGIG (reference sequence). There are 13 residues in the CDR3. The V and J ends lost 5 bases and 5 bases respectively, with 14 bases between them. As DNA, the CDR3 is TGTGCCTGGGCTAGCGAGCCGGGAGATACGCAGTATTTT. As protein: CAWASEPGDTQYF.

Points on this clone: The conserved phenylalanine or tryptophan is not found at the CDR3 terminus, so this likely reflects a read error. The chain employs TRBV5-1 and TRBJ1-1; D uncertain. Trimming stripped 0 bases from V and 1 base from J, with 10 bases between. CDR1 and CDR2 from the germline V gene are SGHRS and YFSETQ. The CDR3 sequence is 15 residues long. This CDR3 reads CASSLAGVPNTEAFL. Written as DNA, the CDR3 is TGCGCCAGCAGCTTGGCCGGGGTACCGAACACTGAAGCTTTCCTT.

The chain carries TRBV4-1 and TRBJ1-2, with D possibly being TRBD1 (6 bases). Germline CDR1 MGHRA, CDR2 YSYEKL. The ends were cut back, 3 bases at V and 4 bases at J, with 12 bases in the middle. CDR3 length equals 14 residues. The CDR3 coding sequence is TGCGCCAGCAGCCAGACTGGACAGTCCTATGGCTACACCTTC. This codes for CASSQTGQSYGYTF.

The CDR3: CASSGTGVANEQFF. The CDR3 DNA sequence: TGCGCCAGCAGCGGGACAGGGGTAGCCAATGAGCAGTTCTTC. The chain carries TRBV5-1 and TRBJ2-1; 10 bases fit TRBD1. Germline CDR1 reads SGHRS; CDR2 reads YFSETQ. This CDR3 comprises 14 residues. Trimming took 4 bases from V and 6 from J; bases not matched to a gene: 4.

The chain recombines TRBV6-6 with TRBJ2-5, with a tentative D call TRBD2 (6 bases). The J call may be faulty, since TRBJ2-7 better matches the DNA end. This CDR3 is built from 13 residues. Germline V gene sequence: CDR1 MNHNY, CDR2 SVGAGI (reference sequence). CDR3: CASSYAGRFEQYF. CDR3 bases: TGTGCCAGCAGTTACGCGGGGCGCTTCGAGCAGTACTTC.